The 17 T cell receptor beta chains reported below all come from one sample, sequenced in a study of shared clonotypes between healthy human individuals. The data were produced by immunoSEQ multiplex PCR, yet TCRdb's version contains in-frame clones alone and is incomplete. The repertoire holds under 2,500,000 clones, with 95% as singletons. Sequencing was done on a sample of naive CD4+ T cells sorted from blood. Subset noted: CD45RA+ positively selected. The receptors shown here come from a young man in good health.

The V and J genes are TRBV18 and TRBJ2-1, with D hard to call. Trimming shortened V by 0 bases and J by 7 bases, and 13 bases separated the two germline ends. Germline lookup yields CDR1 KGHSH and CDR2 LQKENI. This CDR3 has 15 amino acids. CDR3 loop: CASSPPVGPGNEQFF. The CDR3 bases are TGTGCCAGCTCACCACCGGTCGGGCCAGGTAATGAGCAGTTCTTC.

Worth noting for this clone: Other DNA sequences in this sample translate to the same CDR3. The chain carries TRBV7-2 and TRBJ1-5; D is ambiguous. V was cut by 5 bases and J by 0 bases, with 5 bases left in between. The CDR3 has 13 amino acids. Germline V gene lookup returns CDR1 SGHTA and CDR2 FQGNSA. CDR3 sequence reads: CASSSNSNQPQHF. The CDR3 bases are TGTGCCAGCAGCAGCAATAGCAATCAGCCCCAGCATTTT.

The chain uses TRBV11-3 and TRBJ2-1, with no clear D. The CDR3 has 14 amino acids. V lost 5 bases to trimming and J lost 6 bases, with 14 bases between them. From germline, CDR1 is SGHNT and CDR2 YENEEA. The CDR3 region is CASSPTTYSNEQFF. As DNA, the CDR3 is TGTGCCAGCAGCCCCACAACGTACAGCAATGAGCAGTTCTTC.

This sequence joins TRBV9 and TRBJ2-1; 8 nucleotides agree with TRBD2. This CDR3 has 15 residues. Per the germline V gene, CDR1 is SGDLS and CDR2 is YYNGEE. V lost 4 bases to trimming and J lost 6 bases; unmatched junction nucleotides: 9. The CDR3 DNA reads as TGTGCCAGCAGCCCTTTAGCGGGAATTGGCAATGAGCAGTTCTTC. This gives the protein CASSPLAGIGNEQFF.

The chain uses TRBV7-6 and TRBJ1-6; TRBD1 might be the D (6 bases). This CDR3 has 16 residues. CDR1 is SGHVS, CDR2 FNYEAQ, per germline. V was pared by 5 bases and J by 10 bases, with 21 bases between. The chain's CDR3 is CASSLKVPGQNSPLHF. The CDR3 region has the DNA TGTGCCAGCAGCCTAAAGGTACCGGGACAAAACTCACCCCTCCACTTT.

This rearrangement joins TRBV30 to TRBJ2-3, with D possibly TRBD2 on 6 matching bases. V was clipped by 1 base and J by 3 bases, with 17 bases between them. Germline V gene lookup returns CDR1 GTSNPN and CDR2 SVGIG (reference sequence). The CDR3 spans 16 residues. The CDR3 DNA is TGTGCCTGGAGTGCGGGAGCGGGTTATAGGACAGATACGCAGTATTTT. Translation gives CAWSAGAGYRTDTQYF.

This chain joins TRBV27 and TRBJ2-2; TRBD2 matches 11 bases. Per germline, CDR1 MNHEY and CDR2 SMNVEV (reference sequence). The junction had 17 bases not matched to a gene; V was cut back by 3 bases and J by 5 bases. The CDR3 is 20 residues long. The CDR3 loop reads CASSFARPRGLAGGTGELFF. The DNA for the CDR3 is TGTGCCAGCAGTTTCGCCCGCCCGAGGGGGCTAGCGGGAGGAACCGGGGAGCTGTTTTTT.

J is TRBJ1-4 and V is TRBV9; D gene uncertain. Germline V gene sequence: CDR1 SGDLS, CDR2 YYNGEE. The length of the CDR3 is 15 residues. V dropped 0 bases and J dropped 4 bases, with 10 bases sitting between them. CDR3 amino acids: CASSVGATNNEKLFF. DNA for the CDR3: TGTGCCAGCAGCGTAGGAGCGACCAATAATGAAAAACTGTTTTTT.

CDR3 DNA: TGCAGCACAAGAGCCGGGACTCGCACAGATACGCAGTATTTT. Protein: CSTRAGTRTDTQYF. The rearrangement uses TRBV29-1 and TRBJ2-3; a possible D gene is TRBD2 (6 bases). Trimming left V 8 bases short and J 1 base short, with 16 bases between. The CDR3 spans 14 residues. Germline CDR1 SQVTM, CDR2 ANQGSEA.

The rearrangement links TRBV5-1 to TRBJ2-2; the match to TRBD2 covers 7 bases. The CDR3 length is 14 residues. CDR1 and CDR2 from the germline V gene are SGHRS and YFSETQ. The V segment lost 6 bases and the J segment 7 bases; nucleotides outside the gene matches: 9. In DNA form, the CDR3 reads TGCGCCAGCACCTCGGGGGGAGGCAGCGGGGAGCTGTTTTTT. This codes for CASTSGGGSGELFF.

The chain joins TRBV30 to TRBJ1-1; a weak D match, TRBD1 (5 bases). V lost 0 bases to trimming and J lost 5 bases, with 19 bases between them. Germline V gene lookup returns CDR1 GTSNPN and CDR2 SVGIG (reference sequence). The CDR3 is 16 residues long. This CDR3 is CAWSVYGSLRGTEAFF. CDR3 coding DNA: TGTGCCTGGAGTGTATATGGCTCTCTAAGGGGAACTGAAGCTTTCTTT. The entire variable domain, with the rest obtained from reference TRBV30 and TRBJ1-1, is as follows: SQTIHQWPATLVQPVGSPLSLECTVEGTSNPNLYWYRQAAGRGLQLLFYSVGIGQISSEVPQNLSASRPQDRQFILSSKKLLLSDSGFYLCAWSVYGSLRGTEAFFGQGTRLTVV.

About this clone: Other DNA sequences in the sample encode the same CDR3. The chain couples TRBV7-6 to TRBJ2-5; D is uncertain. V was shortened by 3 bases and J by 5 bases, with 4 bases between the two germline ends. Germline CDR1 and CDR2: SGHVS and FNYEAQ. The CDR3 length is 11 residues. DNA for the CDR3: TGTGCCAGCAGCTTTGGCGAGACCCAGTACTTC. This gives the protein CASSFGETQYF.

This chain joins TRBV10-3 and TRBJ2-7, with 8 nucleotides matching TRBD2. Unmatched junction bases numbered 11, after V lost 0 bases and J lost 7 bases. This CDR3 has 16 residues. Germline-derived CDR1 and CDR2 are ENHRY and SYGVKD. CDR3 DNA sequence: TGTGCCATCAGTGAGTCGGGAGGCAGCGGGAGTGGGGAGCAGTACTTC. Translation gives CAISESGGSGSGEQYF.

The chain links TRBV7-2 to TRBJ2-3; D unclear. In germline, CDR1 is SGHTA, CDR2 FQGNSA. The CDR3 spans 13 residues. The ends were cut back, 4 bases at V and 4 bases at J, with 9 bases in the middle. The CDR3 DNA reads as TGTGCCAGCAGCTCAGCTCGGGCAGATACGCAGTATTTT. This sequence encodes CASSSARADTQYF.

The chain recombines TRBV6-5 with TRBJ1-3; no clear D. Germline V gives CDR1 MNHEY, CDR2 SVGAGI. This CDR3 contains 14 residues. V was shortened by 6 bases and J by 7 bases, with 16 bases between the two germline ends. The CDR3 nucleotides read TGTGCCAGCAGCCCCCTCCACCCACCGAACACCATATATTTT. Its translation is CASSPLHPPNTIYF.

The genes are TRBV5-1 and TRBJ1-2, with D possibly TRBD1 on 5 matching bases. V was trimmed by 3 bases and J by 4 bases, leaving 16 bases between them. This CDR3 is 15 amino acids long. From germline, CDR1 is SGHRS and CDR2 YFSETQ. The CDR3 coding sequence is TGCGCCAGCAGCTCCCGGGAGGGGCCCTTCTATGGCTACACCTTC. Translated, it gives CASSSREGPFYGYTF.

Concerning this clone: One end of the junction varies from germline; a read error may be responsible. This sample includes further DNA sequences coding for the same CDR3. This chain connects TRBV7-7 to TRBJ2-7; the match to TRBD1 covers 12 bases. CDR3 length: 15 residues. Germline V CDR1 and CDR2: SSHAT, FNYEAQ (reference sequence). CDR3 nucleotides: TGTGCTAGCAGCTTAGGGACAGGGGGCAGCTACGAGCAGTACTTC. It encodes CASSLGTGGSYEQYF. The variable domain in full, completed from reference TRBV7-7 and TRBJ2-7, reads GAGVSQSPRYKVTKRGQDVTLRCDPISSHATLYWYQQALGQGPEFLTYFNYEAQPDKSGLPSDRFSAERPEGSISTLTIQRTEQRDSAMYRCASSLGTGGSYEQYFGPGTRLTVT.